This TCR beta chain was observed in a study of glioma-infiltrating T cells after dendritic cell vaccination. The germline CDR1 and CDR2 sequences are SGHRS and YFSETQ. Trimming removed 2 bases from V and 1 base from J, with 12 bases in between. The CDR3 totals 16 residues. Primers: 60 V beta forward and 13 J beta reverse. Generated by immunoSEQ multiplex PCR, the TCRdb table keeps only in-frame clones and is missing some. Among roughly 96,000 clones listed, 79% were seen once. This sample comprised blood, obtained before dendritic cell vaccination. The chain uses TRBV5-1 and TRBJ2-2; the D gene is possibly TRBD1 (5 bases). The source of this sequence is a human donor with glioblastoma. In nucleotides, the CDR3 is TGCGCCAGCAGCTTCCCTAGGGGAAGGAACACCGGGGAGCTGTTTTTT. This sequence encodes CASSFPRGRNTGELFF.